The clone carrying this TCR beta chain was detected once. This sample is drawn from a study of blood T cell repertoires in COVID-19. With 3 bases removed from V and 8 bases from J, the gap between germline ends came to 16 bases. This CDR3 has 13 amino acids. Germline V lookup: CDR1 DFQATT, CDR2 SNEGSKA (reference sequence). Measured with immunoSEQ multiplex PCR; TCRdb has only the in-frame clones, and not every one. The sample lists around 14,000 clones, approximately 90% occurring once. The source of this sequence is a human donor in a cohort sampled during active COVID-19. The sample was peripheral blood. V usage is TRBV20-1 and J usage is TRBJ1-2; D ambiguous. This CDR3 reads CSASFQERGGYTF. The CDR3 DNA sequence: TGCAGTGCTAGTTTTCAGGAACGAGGGGGCTACACCTTC.